This T cell receptor (beta chain) was retrieved from a study of cytomegalovirus exposure and HLA in healthy donors. The germline V gene encodes CDR1 MGHRA and CDR2 YSYEKL. The V end lost 5 bases, the J end lost 0 bases, and 11 bases lay between the germline ends. The CDR3 is made up of 15 amino acids. 13 Jbeta primers and 60 Vbeta primers were used for the PCR. Repertoires were generated with immunoSEQ multiplex PCR, while TCRdb's copy carries only in-frame clones and drops some. This table has about 78,000 clones, around three quarters appearing once. The sequence came from a male donor in good health and CMV-seronegative. The rearrangement uses TRBV4-1 and TRBJ1-5, with D perhaps TRBD1 (6 bases). The source material was PBMCs. In DNA form, the CDR3 reads TGCGCCAGCAGCACAGGGAAAAATAGCAATCAGCCCCAGCATTTT. Translation gives CASSTGKNSNQPQHF.